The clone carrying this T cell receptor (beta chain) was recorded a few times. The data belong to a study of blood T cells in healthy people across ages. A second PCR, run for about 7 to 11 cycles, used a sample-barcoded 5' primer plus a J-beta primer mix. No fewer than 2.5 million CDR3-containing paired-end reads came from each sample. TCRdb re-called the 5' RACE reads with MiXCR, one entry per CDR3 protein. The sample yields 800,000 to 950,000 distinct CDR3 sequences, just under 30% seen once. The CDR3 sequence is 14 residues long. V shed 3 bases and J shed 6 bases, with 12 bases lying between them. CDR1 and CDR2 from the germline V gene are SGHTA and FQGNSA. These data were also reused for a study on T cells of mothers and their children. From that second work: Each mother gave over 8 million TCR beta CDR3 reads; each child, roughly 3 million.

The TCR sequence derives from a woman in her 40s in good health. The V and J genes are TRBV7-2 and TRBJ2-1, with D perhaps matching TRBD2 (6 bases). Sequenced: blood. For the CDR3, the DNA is TGTGCCAGCAGCTTGAGCGGGCTGGGCAATGAGCAGTTCTTC. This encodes CASSLSGLGNEQFF.